The 18 T cell receptor beta chains given below trace back to one sample, sequenced in a study of T-cell memory formation after mild COVID-19. Via MiXCR, TCRdb re-called the 5' RACE reads, giving one row per CDR3 protein. Counted here are roughly 310,000 distinct CDR3 sequences, 15% to 20% occurring once; the ten biggest clones make up approximately 20%. The sample consisted of PBMCs or a T cell subset sorted from them (not recorded which). These receptors originate from a man aged 18 to 35 who had mild COVID-19 (a few samples of this study predate the infection). Cell type and time point are not known.

V is TRBV12-3 or TRBV12-4 and J is TRBJ1-1, with D unclear. The CDR3 is made up of 14 amino acids. Trimming removed 0 bases from V and 4 bases from J, with 9 bases in between. The CDR3 loop is CASSLALLGTEAFF. CDR3 nucleotides: TGTGCCAGCAGTTTAGCGCTTCTGGGCACTGAAGCTTTCTTT.

The J gene is TRBJ2-7, the V gene TRBV7-2; tentatively, D is TRBD1 or TRBD2 (6 bases each). V dropped 5 bases and J dropped 4 bases, with 15 bases sitting between them. CDR1 SGHTA and CDR2 FQGNSA come from the germline V gene. The CDR3 sequence is 14 residues long. Here the CDR3 DNA reads TGTGCCAGCAGCCAAGGGGGGACATTATACGAGCAGTACTTC. Amino acid sequence: CASSQGGTLYEQYF.

V is TRBV6-6 and J is TRBJ1-1; D perhaps matches TRBD1 (6 bases). CDR1 is MNHNY, CDR2 SVGAGI, per germline (reference sequence). V lost 8 bases and J lost 13, with 20 bases in between. The CDR3 is 12 residues long. The CDR3 here is CASSLGGQGVFF. CDR3 DNA: TGTGCCAGCTCCCTGGGGGGGCAGGGAGTTTTCTTT.

This chain connects TRBV7-3 to TRBJ2-2; perhaps TRBD1 as D (6 bases). The V end was cut by 5 bases, the J end by 3 bases, with 16 bases between. The CDR3 totals 16 residues. Germline V lookup: CDR1 SGHTA, CDR2 FQGTGA. This chain's CDR3 is CASSAAQGLHTGELFF. CDR3 nucleotide sequence: TGTGCCAGCAGCGCGGCACAGGGTCTGCACACCGGGGAGCTGTTTTTT.

There are a few counts of this clonotype. V and J are TRBV7-2 and TRBJ1-5; D gene ambiguous. Trimming left V 3 bases short and J 4 bases short, with 7 bases between. The germline V gene has CDR1 SGHTA and CDR2 FQGNSA. The CDR3 totals 13 residues. The CDR3 DNA is TGTGCCAGCAGCTTTCCCCCAAATCAGCCCCAGCATTTT. It yields the protein CASSFPPNQPQHF.

The chain employs TRBV2 and TRBJ1-2; TRBD1 agrees at 8 bases. CDR3 length: 13 residues. V trimming: 0 bases; J trimming: 7 bases; junction bases outside the gene matches: 1. CDR1 is SNHLY and CDR2 is FYNNEI in the germline V gene. Here the CDR3 DNA reads TGTGCCAGCAGTGAAGCAGACAGGGGTGGCTACACCTTC. This translates into CASSEADRGGYTF.

This clonotype was observed at least ten times. Here the CDR3 reads CASSLGQIQETQYF. In nucleotides, the CDR3 is TGTGCCAGCAGTCTTGGCCAGATCCAAGAGACCCAGTACTTC. The genes are TRBV5-6 and TRBJ2-5; unclear D gene. The length of the CDR3 is 14 residues. CDR1 is SGHDT and CDR2 is YYEEEE in the germline V gene. Trimming shortened V by 5 bases and J by 1 base, and 12 bases separated the two germline ends.

The genes are TRBV5-1 and TRBJ2-1; either TRBD1 or TRBD2 may fit D (5 bases each). CDR1 and CDR2 (germline): SGHRS, YFSETQ. V was clipped by 2 bases and J by 8 bases, with 11 bases between them. The CDR3 runs to 13 residues. The DNA of the CDR3 is TGCGCCAGCAGCTTTCCCGTGGGGGATGAGCAGTTCTTC. As protein: CASSFPVGDEQFF.

The CDR3 DNA reads as TGTGCCAGCAGCCAAGACGGAAGCTCTGGAAACACCATATATTTT. This encodes CASSQDGSSGNTIYF. V gene TRBV3-1 combines with J gene TRBJ1-3; D is ambiguous. Trimming left V 0 bases short and J 0 bases short, with 6 bases between. The CDR3 consists of 15 residues. CDR1 is LGHDT, CDR2 YNNKEL, per germline (reference sequence).

This clonotype was found a few times. V gene TRBV28 combines with J gene TRBJ1-4; TRBD1 matches at 9 bases. The CDR3 is made up of 15 amino acids. Germline CDR1 is MDHEN and CDR2 is SYDVKM. Trimming cost V 4 bases and J 5 bases; bases outside gene matches: 5. The CDR3 region is CASSSLTGGNEKLFF. In DNA form, the CDR3 reads TGTGCCAGCAGTTCCCTGACAGGGGGAAATGAAAAACTGTTTTTT.

This clonotype appeared a few times. The chain combines TRBV5-1 with TRBJ2-3; D call uncertain. Germline loops: CDR1 SGHRS, CDR2 YFSETQ. CDR3 length: 15 amino acids. V lost 4 bases, J lost 2 bases, and 14 bases lay in between. The CDR3 sequence: CASSPFARITDTQYF. For the CDR3, the DNA is TGCGCCAGCAGCCCCTTTGCCAGGATCACAGATACGCAGTATTTT.

This clonotype was detected a few times. V usage is TRBV4-1 and J usage is TRBJ2-3; no clear D. The CDR3 spans 16 residues. V dropped 1 base and J dropped 4 bases, with 15 bases sitting between them. Looked up from germline, CDR1 is MGHRA and CDR2 is YSYEKL. DNA of the CDR3: TGCGCCAGCAGCCAAGTTGAGCCTAGTTATCCAGATACGCAGTATTTT. Its translation is CASSQVEPSYPDTQYF.

The chain recombines TRBV20-1 with TRBJ1-2; D ambiguous. CDR1 and CDR2 (germline): DFQATT, SNEGSKA (reference sequence). The CDR3 runs to 15 residues. V was clipped by 4 bases and J by 6 bases, with 21 bases between them. The CDR3 sequence is CSATTPDGGSHGYTF. As DNA, the CDR3 is TGCAGTGCTACAACTCCGGACGGAGGAAGTCATGGCTACACCTTC.

The chain recombines TRBV20-1 with TRBJ2-3; the match to TRBD1 covers 9 bases. V was pared by 5 bases and J by 0 bases, with 3 bases of the junction left unmatched. Per the germline V gene, CDR1 is DFQATT and CDR2 is SNEGSKA (reference sequence). The CDR3 contains 14 residues. The CDR3 loop is CSAPDRGSTDTQYF. CDR3 in DNA: TGCAGTGCTCCGGACAGGGGCAGCACAGATACGCAGTATTTT.

This clonotype was seen repeatedly, ten times or more. V is TRBV4-3 and J is TRBJ2-2; D unresolved. This CDR3 contains 13 residues. Deletions cut 0 bases from V and 4 bases from J, with 3 bases between. In germline, CDR1 is LGHNA, CDR2 YSLEER. CDR3 in DNA: TGCGCCAGCAGCCAAGAAGTCACCGGGGAGCTGTTTTTT. It codes for CASSQEVTGELFF.

The genes are TRBV7-8 and TRBJ2-2; D gene ambiguous. CDR1 is SGHVS, CDR2 FQNEAQ, per germline. The germline V and J ends were trimmed by 5 bases and 6 bases, with 10 bases remaining between them. The CDR3 is made up of 13 amino acids. The CDR3 coding sequence is TGTGCCAGCAGCGTAATGAGCGCCGGGGAGCTGTTTTTT. Amino acid sequence: CASSVMSAGELFF.

This clonotype was seen more than once but under ten times. V gene TRBV4-1 combines with J gene TRBJ2-1; D ambiguous. Germline loops: CDR1 MGHRA, CDR2 YSYEKL. This CDR3 comprises 15 residues. V lost 1 base and J lost 1, with 8 bases in between. The CDR3 loop reads CASSQGERSYNEQFF. In nucleotides, the CDR3 is TGCGCCAGCAGCCAAGGTGAGCGATCCTACAATGAGCAGTTCTTC.

In its sample, this clonotype was seen a few times. This rearrangement joins TRBV6-6 to TRBJ1-2; D might be TRBD1 (6 bases). V was cut by 5 bases and J by 4 bases, with 20 bases left in between. The V gene's germline CDR1 is MNHNY and CDR2 SVGAGI (reference sequence). The CDR3 totals 16 residues. The DNA for the CDR3 is TGTGCCAGCAGTGGGGGGCAGTCCCTCGCCTTCTATGGCTACACCTTC. The encoded protein is CASSGGQSLAFYGYTF.